The present TCR beta chain was sequenced within a study of blood T cells in healthy people across ages. Germline values: CDR1 SGHTA, CDR2 FQGNSA. This CDR3 region has 13 residues. This clonotype has a count of ten or more. A junction end diverges from the germline sequence, so it may reflect a read error. Sample-barcoded 5' priming and a J-beta primer mix drove a second PCR of 7 to 11 cycles. Each cDNA molecule was tagged by a template-switch adaptor that had 12 random nucleotides. MiXCR, applied by TCRdb to the 5' RACE reads, yields one record per CDR3 protein. The data contain some 1,800,000 distinct CDR3 sequences, approximately 39% of them singletons.

The rearrangement joins TRBV7-2 to TRBJ2-7; the D gene is possibly TRBD2 (6 bases). This receptor was taken from a human donor in good health. The sample comprised blood. The CDR3 is CASSLALAYEQYF. The CDR3 DNA follows: TGTGCCAGCAGCCTAGCGTTGGCCTACGAGCAGTACTTC.